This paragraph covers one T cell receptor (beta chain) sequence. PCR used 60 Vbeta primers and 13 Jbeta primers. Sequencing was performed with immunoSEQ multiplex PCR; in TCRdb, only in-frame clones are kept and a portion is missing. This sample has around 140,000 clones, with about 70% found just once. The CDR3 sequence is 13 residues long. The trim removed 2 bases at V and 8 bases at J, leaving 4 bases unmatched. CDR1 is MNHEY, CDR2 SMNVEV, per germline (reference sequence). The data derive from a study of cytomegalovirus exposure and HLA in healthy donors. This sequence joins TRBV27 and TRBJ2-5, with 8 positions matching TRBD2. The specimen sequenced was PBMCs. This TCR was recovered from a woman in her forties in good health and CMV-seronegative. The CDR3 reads CASSLERGLTQYF. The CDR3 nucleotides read TGTGCCAGCAGTTTAGAGCGGGGGCTAACCCAGTACTTC.